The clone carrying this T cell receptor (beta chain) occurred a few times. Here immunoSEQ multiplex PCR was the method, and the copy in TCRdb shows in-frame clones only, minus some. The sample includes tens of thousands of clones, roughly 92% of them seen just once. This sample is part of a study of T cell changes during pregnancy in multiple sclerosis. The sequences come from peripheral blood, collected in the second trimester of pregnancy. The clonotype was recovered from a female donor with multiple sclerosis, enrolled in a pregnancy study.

The DNA of the CDR3 is TGTGCCAGCAGCTTAGCGATTGGGACAGGAGGAGGCTACACCTTC. Its translation: CASSLAIGTGGGYTF. V usage is TRBV7-9 and J usage is TRBJ1-2; 8 bases are shared with TRBD1. CDR3 length: 15 amino acids. V lost 0 bases and J lost 8; bases outside the gene matches: 8. The germline gives CDR1 SEHNR, CDR2 FQNEAQ (reference sequence). Supplemented by reference TRBV7-9 and TRBJ1-2, the full variable domain reads DTGVSQNPRHKITKRGQNVTFRCDPISEHNRLYWYRQTLGQGPEFLTYFQNEAQLEKSRLLSDRFSAERPKGSFSTLEIQRTEQGDSAMYLCASSLAIGTGGGYTFGSGTRLTVV.